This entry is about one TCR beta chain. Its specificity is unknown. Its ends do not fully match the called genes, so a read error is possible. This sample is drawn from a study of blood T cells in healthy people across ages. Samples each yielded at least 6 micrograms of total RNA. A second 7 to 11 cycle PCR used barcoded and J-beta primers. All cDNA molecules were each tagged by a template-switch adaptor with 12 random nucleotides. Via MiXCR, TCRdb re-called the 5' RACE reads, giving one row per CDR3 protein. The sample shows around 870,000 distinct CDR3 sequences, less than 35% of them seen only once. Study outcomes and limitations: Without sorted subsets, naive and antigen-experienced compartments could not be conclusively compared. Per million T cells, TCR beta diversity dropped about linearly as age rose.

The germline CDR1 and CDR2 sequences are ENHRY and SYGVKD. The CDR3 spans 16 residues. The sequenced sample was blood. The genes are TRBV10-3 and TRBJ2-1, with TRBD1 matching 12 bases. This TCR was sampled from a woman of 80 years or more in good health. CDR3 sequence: CATSASPGQGARKQFF. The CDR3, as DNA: TGTGCCACCAGTGCCTCTCCGGGACAGGGGGCGAGAAAGCAGTTCTTC.